Described below is a single T cell receptor (beta chain) sequence and its context. Its antigen is unknown. V lost 0 bases and J 5 bases, leaving 17 bases between the germline ends. CDR1 SGHRS and CDR2 YFSETQ come from the germline V gene. The CDR3 has 16 residues. These data are taken from a study of T cell repertoires in cytomegalovirus infection. In the study overall: Indicated by public TCR beta signatures were CMV infection and matching HLA type.

One entry per CDR3 protein results from TCRdb running MiXCR on the reads. The sample lists some 390,000 distinct CDR3 sequences, less than 20% occurring once. General study points: CMV-specific TCR beta clonotypes restricted by HLA-C dominated the ex vivo response. Based on cumulative public TCR beta family frequency, carriers of CMV plus the relevant HLA were identified.

The sequence derives from a human donor in good health (CMV status not recorded). Some clones in this sample may be carry-over from other donors' samples. Sequenced input: PBMCs. V usage is TRBV5-1 and J usage is TRBJ2-5, with no clear D. The CDR3 is CASSLGPFAPPETQYF. The CDR3 nucleotides read TGCGCCAGCAGCTTGGGTCCGTTCGCCCCCCCGGAGACCCAGTACTTC.